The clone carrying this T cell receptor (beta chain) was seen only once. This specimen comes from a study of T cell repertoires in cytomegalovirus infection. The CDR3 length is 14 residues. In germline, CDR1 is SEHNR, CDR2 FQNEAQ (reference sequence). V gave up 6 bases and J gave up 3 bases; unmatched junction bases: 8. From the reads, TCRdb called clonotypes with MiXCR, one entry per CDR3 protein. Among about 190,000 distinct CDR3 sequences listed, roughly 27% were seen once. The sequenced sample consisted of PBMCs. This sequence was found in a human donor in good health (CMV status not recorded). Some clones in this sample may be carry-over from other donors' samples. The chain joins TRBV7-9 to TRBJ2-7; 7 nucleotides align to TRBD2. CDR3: CASSPRGGNYEQYF. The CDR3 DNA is TGTGCCAGCAGTCCTCGGGGAGGGAACTACGAGCAGTACTTC.